Listed here are 22 T cell receptor beta chains from one sample, sequenced in a study of control samples from healthy donors and cancer patients. Clones were read by immunoSEQ multiplex PCR, and TCRdb kept only the in-frame ones, dropping some. The sample includes about 140,000 clones, roughly 89% of them seen just once. The sample taken for sequencing was blood. Receptor source: a man in his late teens or twenties in good health.

This rearrangement joins TRBV19 to TRBJ1-3; D is unresolved. The germline V gene has CDR1 LNHDA and CDR2 SQIVND (reference sequence). V was pared by 6 bases and J by 1 base, with 7 bases between. The CDR3 has 13 amino acids. CDR3 DNA: TGTGCCAGTAGCTGGGGATCTGGAAACACCATATATTTT. Amino acids: CASSWGSGNTIYF.

The V and J genes are TRBV9 and TRBJ2-3; 9 nucleotides agree with TRBD2. The germline V gene has CDR1 SGDLS and CDR2 YYNGEE. V lost 3 bases, J lost 1 base, and 3 bases stayed unmatched. The CDR3 runs to 15 residues. CDR3 coding DNA: TGTGCCAGCAGCGCCTCTAGCGGGGGCACAGATACGCAGTATTTT. It translates to CASSASSGGTDTQYF.

The chain couples TRBV7-2 to TRBJ1-1, with 7 bases matching TRBD1. The CDR3 length is 15 residues. The trim removed 1 base at V and 4 bases at J, leaving 6 bases unmatched. Per the germline V gene, CDR1 is SGHTA and CDR2 is FQGNSA. The CDR3 region is CASSLDRGRITEAFF. The CDR3 DNA reads as TGTGCCAGCAGCTTAGATAGGGGGCGCATCACTGAAGCTTTCTTT.

The rearrangement uses TRBV5-4 and TRBJ2-1; 8 bases match TRBD1. J was trimmed by 4 bases and V by 3 bases; bases with no gene match: 6. CDR1 SGHNT and CDR2 YYREEE come from the germline V gene (reference sequence). The CDR3 loop spans 15 amino acids. CDR3 sequence: CASSSGTGLYNEQFF. The DNA of the CDR3 is TGTGCCAGCAGCTCGGGGACAGGCTTGTACAATGAGCAGTTCTTC.

The chain carries TRBV10-2 and TRBJ1-2; TRBD1 agrees at 7 bases. The germline gives CDR1 WSHSY, CDR2 SAAADI. V dropped 9 bases and J dropped 0; count of bases not matched to a gene: 13. This CDR3 spans 16 amino acids. The chain's CDR3 is CASKPGQRISNYGYTF. For the CDR3, the DNA is TGCGCCAGTAAACCGGGACAGCGCATCTCTAACTATGGCTACACCTTC.

Here the CDR3 reads CASSLGTADTEAFF. The CDR3 bases are TGTGCCAGCAGCTTAGGGACGGCCGACACTGAAGCTTTCTTT. This sequence joins TRBV7-9 and TRBJ1-1; D not resolved. CDR1 is SEHNR, CDR2 FQNEAQ, per germline (reference sequence). The V and J ends lost 1 base and 3 bases respectively, with 9 bases between them. The CDR3 totals 14 residues.

This chain connects TRBV28 to TRBJ1-2; no clear D. Trimming pared 5 bases from V and 2 bases from J, leaving 9 bases between. The CDR3 is 13 residues long. The germline V gene has CDR1 MDHEN and CDR2 SYDVKM. As DNA, the CDR3 is TGTGCCAGCAGTCCCCCCGGGAACTATGGCTACACCTTC. Residues: CASSPPGNYGYTF.

The chain employs TRBV19 and TRBJ1-5, with unresolved D. This CDR3 contains 14 residues. V lost 3 bases and J lost 10, with 16 bases in between. The germline gives CDR1 LNHDA, CDR2 SQIVND (reference sequence). CDR3 amino acids: CASSMDWEGGPQHF. DNA of the CDR3: TGTGCCAGTAGTATGGACTGGGAAGGAGGACCCCAGCATTTT.

CDR3 region: CASSLGQGVWEQFF. CDR3 in DNA: TGTGCCAGCAGCTTAGGACAGGGCGTGTGGGAGCAGTTCTTC. This chain links TRBV7-2 with TRBJ2-1; 7 bases are shared with TRBD1. This CDR3 is 14 amino acids long. Germline CDR1 is SGHTA and CDR2 is FQGNSA. Germline trimming cut 1 base from V and 10 bases from J; bases unmatched to any gene: 7. The full variable domain, rest sourced from reference TRBV7-2 and TRBJ2-1, is GAGVSQSPSNKVTEKGKDVELRCDPISGHTALYWYRQSLGQGLEFLIYFQGNSAPDKSGLPSDRFSAERTGGSVSTLTIQRTQQEDSAVYLCASSLGQGVWEQFFGPGTRLTVL.

The chain is built from TRBV10-3 and TRBJ1-2, with 9 bases identical to TRBD1. Germline CDR1 reads ENHRY; CDR2 reads SYGVKD. The CDR3 covers 16 residues. Trimming removed 3 bases from V and 1 base from J; junction bases left unmatched: 6. CDR3: CAISEAPGQGNYGYTF. In nucleotides, the CDR3 is TGTGCCATCAGTGAAGCGCCGGGACAGGGTAACTATGGCTACACCTTC.

The chain employs TRBV18 and TRBJ1-5; D unresolved. Germline CDR1 KGHSH, CDR2 LQKENI. This CDR3 region has 13 residues. V was shortened by 8 bases and J by 0 bases, with 8 bases between the two germline ends. CDR3 loop: CASTENSNQPQHF. For the CDR3, the DNA is TGTGCCAGCACGGAAAATAGCAATCAGCCCCAGCATTTT.

CDR3 protein: CASSRTPGQTNTGELFF. CDR3 sequence (DNA): TGTGCCAGCAGTCGCACCCCGGGACAGACGAACACCGGGGAGCTGTTTTTT. The gene calls are TRBV6-6 and TRBJ2-2; 7 nucleotides line up with TRBD1. Germline V gene sequence: CDR1 MNHNY, CDR2 SVGAGI (reference sequence). J lost 0 bases, V lost 5 bases, and 9 bases had no gene match. The length of the CDR3 is 17 residues.

The chain joins TRBV2 to TRBJ1-2, with 9 bases identical to TRBD1. Germline CDR1 reads SNHLY; CDR2 reads FYNNEI. The CDR3 has 14 amino acids. V lost 2 bases and J lost 5; bases outside the gene matches: 3. The CDR3 loop reads CASSENGQGYGYTF. CDR3 sequence (DNA): TGTGCCAGCAGTGAAAACGGACAGGGGTATGGCTACACCTTC.

The chain links TRBV14 to TRBJ1-1; 9 bases are a match to TRBD1. The CDR3 runs 13 residues. Germline V gene data show CDR1 as SGHDN and CDR2 as FVKESK. Germline trimming cut 6 bases from V and 6 bases from J; bases unmatched to any gene: 5. The CDR3 sequence is CASSSTGGPEAFF. In nucleotides, the CDR3 is TGTGCCAGCAGTTCGACAGGGGGGCCTGAAGCTTTCTTT.

The J gene is TRBJ1-1, the V gene TRBV29-1; 7 bases agree with TRBD1. CDR1 SQVTM and CDR2 ANQGSEA come from the germline V gene. The CDR3 runs to 14 residues. The V and J ends lost 2 bases and 4 bases, in that order; junction bases with no gene match: 7. CDR3 nucleotide sequence: TGCAGCGTTGAAAGACCACAGGGGAGCACTGAAGCTTTCTTT. Translation gives CSVERPQGSTEAFF.

V and J are TRBV3-1 (or the pseudogene TRBV3-2) and TRBJ2-7, with D hard to call. The CDR3 sequence is 14 residues long. Trimming shortened V by 5 bases and J by 2 bases, and 13 bases separated the two germline ends. CDR1 and CDR2 (germline): LGHDT, YNNKEL (reference sequence). The CDR3 sequence: CASSEFSGPYEQYF. The CDR3, as DNA: TGTGCCAGCAGCGAATTTAGTGGGCCCTACGAGCAGTACTTC.

The chain has TRBV21-1 and TRBJ1-2. TRBV21-1 is described as a pseudogene. The CDR3 is 16 amino acids. CDR3 protein: CASSRRRASANYGYTF. In DNA form, the CDR3 reads TGTGCCAGCAGCCGCCGCCGGGCCTCAGCTAACTATGGCTACACCTTC.

In this sample, this clone turned up once. This rearrangement joins TRBV13 to TRBJ2-3, with 7 nucleotides matching TRBD1. This CDR3 is built from 16 residues. The germline gives CDR1 PRHDT, CDR2 FYEKMQ (reference sequence). Trimming cost V 5 bases and J 0 bases; bases outside gene matches: 8. The CDR3 DNA follows: TGTGCCAGCAGCACAAGGCCGGGACAGAGCACAGATACGCAGTATTTT. Residues: CASSTRPGQSTDTQYF.

This sequence joins TRBV6-2 or TRBV6-3 and TRBJ1-2; D not resolved. Trimming removed 3 bases from V and 4 bases from J, with 6 bases in between. The V gene's germline CDR1 is MNHEY and CDR2 SVGEGT. CDR3 length: 12 residues. The CDR3 DNA reads as TGTGCCAGCAGTTATGAGATCTATGGCTACACCTTC. As protein: CASSYEIYGYTF.

The genes are TRBV10-3 and TRBJ2-3, with unresolved D. The CDR3 is made up of 15 amino acids. Trimming shortened V by 7 bases and J by 1 base, and 15 bases separated the two germline ends. Germline CDR1 and CDR2: ENHRY and SYGVKD. CDR3 nucleotide sequence: TGTGCCATCACCCCCAGTAGACAAGGCACAGATACGCAGTATTTT. Amino acids: CAITPSRQGTDTQYF.

The chain joins TRBV5-1 to TRBJ2-2; D tentatively reads TRBD1 or TRBD2 (5 bases each). Trimming shortened V by 4 bases and J by 4 bases, and 8 bases separated the two germline ends. The germline CDR1 and CDR2 sequences are SGHRS and YFSETQ. This CDR3 is 13 amino acids long. The DNA of the CDR3 is TGCGCCAGCAGCCCGGGACGCACCGGGGAGCTGTTTTTT. It encodes CASSPGRTGELFF.

Written as DNA, the CDR3 is TGTGCCAGCAGTTGGTCCGGAGCCGGGGAGCTGTTTTTT. Translated, it gives CASSWSGAGELFF. The chain couples TRBV12-3 or TRBV12-4 to TRBJ2-2; D call uncertain. The CDR3 totals 13 residues. V was trimmed by 4 bases and J by 6 bases, leaving 9 bases between them.